The rows below give T cell receptor beta chains drawn from one sample of a study of T cells after yellow fever vaccination. TCRdb passed the 5' RACE reads through MiXCR, listing each CDR3 protein once. Of 4,500 to 5,000 distinct CDR3 sequences in the sample, 7.5% to 9.5% are singletons; the top ten hold 50% to 75%. The material sequenced was PBMCs, either bulk or a sorted T-cell subset (CD4+, CD8+, memory, or dextramer-sorted; not recorded which), taken more than 40 days after the first yellow fever vaccination. These TCRs come from a man between 18 and 35 years old who received the YFV17D yellow fever vaccine. CDR3s include the opening cysteine and the closing phenylalanine or tryptophan. D genes are given only for firm matches. For some rows the clone size is stated as once, few or many, or as a class when expanded; others skip it.

len: 14; v_gene: TRBV5-6; abundance: many; j_gene: TRBJ1-1; d_gene: TRBD1; CDR3aa: CASSLAGGLTEAFF; CDR3nt: TGTGCCAGCAGCTTGGCAGGGGGCTTAACTGAAGCTTTCTTT
len: 17; v_gene: TRBV7-9; abundance: many; j_gene: TRBJ1-3; d_gene: NA; CDR3aa: CASSLLRDSISGNTIYF; CDR3nt: TGTGCCAGCAGCCTTCTCCGGGACTCTATCTCTGGAAACACCATATATTTT
len: 18; v_gene: TRBV7-8; abundance: many; j_gene: TRBJ1-6; d_gene: NA; CDR3aa: CASSNPITESSYNSPLHF; CDR3nt: TGTGCCAGCAGCAATCCCATTACCGAGAGCTCCTATAATTCACCCCTCCACTTT
len: 16; v_gene: TRBV19; abundance: many; j_gene: TRBJ2-1; d_gene: NA; CDR3aa: CASSIGSWGRNNEQFF; CDR3nt: TGTGCCAGTAGTATAGGAAGCTGGGGACGGAACAATGAGCAGTTCTTC
len: 12; v_gene: TRBV28; abundance: many; j_gene: TRBJ1-1; d_gene: NA; CDR3aa: CASSSYGRGAFF; CDR3nt: TGTGCCAGCAGCTCCTACGGAAGAGGAGCTTTCTTT
len: 17; v_gene: TRBV7-2; abundance: many; j_gene: TRBJ2-3; d_gene: TRBD2; CDR3aa: CASIPVLAGGFTDTQYF; CDR3nt: TGTGCCAGCATTCCGGTACTGGCGGGGGGATTCACAGATACGCAGTATTTT
len: 14; v_gene: TRBV20-1; abundance: many; j_gene: TRBJ2-1; d_gene: NA; CDR3aa: CSARSTPLTNEQFF; CDR3nt: TGCAGTGCTAGATCTACTCCCCTTACCAATGAGCAGTTCTTC
len: 20; v_gene: TRBV7-3; abundance: many; j_gene: TRBJ2-6; d_gene: TRBD1; CDR3aa: CASSNKDRAEEMGGANVLTF; CDR3nt: TGTGCCAGCAGCAACAAAGACAGGGCCGAGGAGATGGGAGGGGCCAACGTCCTGACTTTC
len: 12; v_gene: TRBV9; abundance: many; j_gene: TRBJ1-1; d_gene: NA; CDR3aa: CASSAVETEAFF; CDR3nt: TGTGCCAGCAGCGCGGTCGAAACTGAAGCTTTCTTT
len: 14; v_gene: TRBV6-2/TRBV6-3; abundance: many; j_gene: TRBJ2-3; d_gene: NA; CDR3aa: CASRNSGYVDTQYF; CDR3nt: TGTGCCAGCAGAAATAGCGGTTACGTGGATACGCAGTATTTT
len: 15; v_gene: TRBV6-5; abundance: many; j_gene: TRBJ2-6; d_gene: NA; CDR3aa: CASRLGTEGANVLTF; CDR3nt: TGTGCCAGCAGGCTTGGGACGGAAGGGGCCAACGTCCTGACTTTC
len: 15; v_gene: TRBV5-1; abundance: many; j_gene: TRBJ2-1; d_gene: NA; CDR3aa: CASSPSTVPYNEQFF; CDR3nt: TGCGCCAGCAGCCCTTCCACAGTGCCCTACAATGAGCAGTTCTTC
len: 16; v_gene: TRBV6-1; abundance: many; j_gene: TRBJ2-1; d_gene: NA; CDR3aa: CASRVTGDTRNNEQFF; CDR3nt: TGTGCCAGCAGGGTGACCGGGGACACTAGAAACAATGAGCAGTTCTTC
len: 13; v_gene: TRBV6-5; abundance: many; j_gene: TRBJ1-2; d_gene: TRBD1; CDR3aa: CASSPRGRYGYTF; CDR3nt: TGTGCCAGCAGTCCCAGGGGGAGATATGGCTACACCTTC
len: 15; v_gene: TRBV7-9; abundance: NA; j_gene: TRBJ2-3; d_gene: TRBD2; CDR3aa: CASTLALAGGDTQYF; CDR3nt: TGTGCCAGCACCTTGGCTCTAGCGGGGGGAGATACGCAGTATTTT
len: 18; v_gene: TRBV4-1; abundance: many; j_gene: TRBJ1-2; d_gene: NA; CDR3aa: CASSQDFTGRGLNYGYTF; CDR3nt: TGCGCCAGCAGCCAAGATTTCACGGGGCGCGGGCTAAACTATGGCTACACCTTC
len: 16; v_gene: TRBV6-1; abundance: many; j_gene: TRBJ2-5; d_gene: NA; CDR3aa: CASSGERAQVAETQYF; CDR3nt: TGTGCCAGCAGCGGCGAAAGGGCGCAAGTCGCAGAGACCCAGTACTTC
len: 17; v_gene: TRBV15; abundance: many; j_gene: TRBJ2-3; d_gene: TRBD2; CDR3aa: CATSSELRGGPPDTQYF; CDR3nt: TGTGCCACCAGCAGTGAGTTGCGGGGGGGGCCCCCAGATACGCAGTATTTT
len: 15; v_gene: TRBV28; abundance: many; j_gene: TRBJ2-1; d_gene: NA; CDR3aa: CASSLLPTAYNEQFF; CDR3nt: TGTGCCAGCAGTCTACTTCCGACAGCCTACAATGAGCAGTTCTTC